This note documents a single T cell receptor beta chain sequence. Its antigen is undetermined. 60 Vbeta and 13 Jbeta primers were used in PCR. Clones were read by immunoSEQ multiplex PCR, and TCRdb kept only the in-frame ones, dropping some. The sample carries 150,000 to 200,000 clones, roughly 60% recorded once. The V gene's germline CDR1 is SNHLY and CDR2 FYNNEI. Germline trimming cut 8 bases from V and 2 bases from J; bases unmatched to any gene: 7. The CDR3 runs to 14 residues. This entry is derived from a study of cytomegalovirus exposure and HLA in healthy donors. Study conclusions and caveats: Cytomegalovirus status, reportedly, was diagnosed with high specificity and sensitivity by the classifier. Several V segments, TRBV6-2 and TRBV6-3 among them, could not be told apart and were dropped.

Material for sequencing was PBMCs. The chain uses TRBV2 and TRBJ2-3; 7 bases agree with TRBD2. This sequence originates from a man in his forties in good health and CMV-seronegative. DNA of the CDR3: TGTGCCAGCGGCGGGGGACTTACCACAGATACGCAGTATTTT. Protein: CASGGGLTTDTQYF. The full variable domain, in which reference TRBV2 and TRBJ2-3 provide the parts outside the CDR3, is EPEVTQTPSHQVTQMGQEVILRCVPISNHLYFYWYRQILGQKVEFLVSFYNNEISEKSEIFDDQFSVERPDGSNFTLKIRSTKLEDSAMYFCASGGGLTTDTQYFGPGTRLTVL.